The rows below give T cell receptor beta chains drawn from one sample of a study of blood T cell repertoires in COVID-19. Produced via immunoSEQ multiplex PCR; TCRdb's table is partial and in-frame only. Of 400,000 to 450,000 clones listed, over 75% are singletons. The specimen was PBMCs or T cells enriched from blood (not recorded which). The receptor source for this set is a man aged 25 to 40 who had recovered from COVID-19. Each CDR3 is given with its conserved first and last residue. D genes are given only for firm matches. Only some rows state a clone size, as once, few, many or a class for expanded clones.

abundance: .
j_gene: TRBJ2-5
v_gene: TRBV10-3
d_gene: TRBD2
CDR3aa: CAITAGGLQETQYF
CDR3nt: TGTGCCATCACAGCGGGAGGACTCCAAGAGACCCAGTACTTC

abundance: .
j_gene: TRBJ1-1
v_gene: TRBV3-1/TRBV3-2
d_gene: TRBD1
CDR3aa: CASSQAGTGAFF
CDR3nt: TGTGCCAGCAGCCAGGCCGGGACAGGGGCTTTCTTT

abundance: .
j_gene: TRBJ1-2
v_gene: TRBV4-1
d_gene: TRBD1
CDR3aa: CASSQGWDRGLYGYTF
CDR3nt: TGCGCCAGCAGCCAAGGATGGGACAGGGGGCTTTATGGCTACACCTTC

abundance: .
j_gene: TRBJ2-7
v_gene: TRBV19
d_gene: TRBD1
CDR3aa: CASSPRTGTYEQYF
CDR3nt: TGTGCCAGTAGTCCGCGGACAGGCACCTACGAGCAGTACTTC

abundance: once
j_gene: TRBJ2-3
v_gene: TRBV11-2
d_gene: TRBD1
CDR3aa: CASSSGQGLGDTQYF
CDR3nt: TGTGCCAGCAGTTCCGGACAGGGACTGGGAGATACGCAGTATTTT

abundance: .
j_gene: TRBJ2-7
v_gene: TRBV20-1
d_gene: TRBD2
CDR3aa: CSASVASGLTEQYF
CDR3nt: TGCAGTGCTAGTGTCGCTAGCGGTCTGACAGAGCAGTACTTC

abundance: .
j_gene: TRBJ2-3
v_gene: TRBV6-1
d_gene: .
CDR3aa: CASSDGGAKDTQYF
CDR3nt: TGTGCCAGCAGTGATGGCGGGGCGAAAGATACGCAGTATTTT

abundance: .
j_gene: TRBJ2-3
v_gene: TRBV28
d_gene: TRBD2
CDR3aa: CASSSILVSATSGRPSDTQYF
CDR3nt: TGTGCCAGCAGTTCCATCCTGGTATCGGCCACTAGCGGGAGGCCCTCAGATACGCAGTATTTT

abundance: .
j_gene: TRBJ2-7
v_gene: TRBV11-2
d_gene: .
CDR3aa: CASSVPIAAYEQYF
CDR3nt: TGTGCCAGCAGCGTGCCTATAGCGGCGTACGAGCAGTACTTC

abundance: .
j_gene: TRBJ2-5
v_gene: TRBV23-1
d_gene: .
CDR3aa: CASSQSCGGHVQETQYF
CDR3nt: TGCGCCAGCAGTCAATCGTGCGGGGGACACGTCCAAGAGACCCAGTACTTC

abundance: .
j_gene: TRBJ2-7
v_gene: TRBV12-5
d_gene: .
CDR3aa: CASASLPGRASFGEQYF
CDR3nt: TGTGCTAGTGCCTCCCTTCCGGGCAGGGCATCTTTCGGTGAGCAGTACTTC

abundance: .
j_gene: TRBJ2-7
v_gene: TRBV29-1
d_gene: TRBD2
CDR3aa: CSVALGAGGPYEQYF
CDR3nt: TGCAGCGTCGCATTGGGAGCGGGAGGGCCCTACGAGCAGTACTTC

abundance: .
j_gene: TRBJ1-3
v_gene: TRBV9
d_gene: TRBD1
CDR3aa: CASSTRTGLSGNTIYF
CDR3nt: TGTGCCAGCAGCACTCGGACAGGACTCTCTGGAAACACCATATATTTT

abundance: .
j_gene: TRBJ2-5
v_gene: TRBV24-1
d_gene: .
CDR3aa: CATNSGQETQYF
CDR3nt: TGTGCCACCAATAGCGGCCAAGAGACCCAGTACTTC

abundance: .
j_gene: TRBJ1-2
v_gene: TRBV19
d_gene: TRBD1
CDR3aa: CASSPGQGELYGYTF
CDR3nt: TGTGCCAGTAGCCCGGGACAGGGGGAACTCTATGGCTACACCTTC

abundance: .
j_gene: TRBJ1-6
v_gene: TRBV12-3/TRBV12-4
d_gene: TRBD1
CDR3aa: CASSGTADSPLHF
CDR3nt: TGTGCCAGCAGTGGGACAGCAGATTCACCCCTCCACTTT